This T cell receptor (beta chain) was sequenced during a study of T cells in localized non-small cell lung cancer. Study-level points and caveats: Uninvolved adjacent lung showed higher T cell clonality than tumor. Longer overall survival associated with higher blood T cell density; shorter survival with higher adjacent-lung clonality. In adjacent lung appeared a median about 57 of the top 100 tumor clones.

Profiled with immunoSEQ multiplex PCR; TCRdb holds only in-frame clones, not every one. The sample contains some 9,500 clones, roughly 91% of which appear only once. Remarks on this clone: Its cognate antigen is unknown.

This receptor was taken from a male donor at least 60 years old with stage III squamous cell lung carcinoma. The sample in question was peripheral blood, obtained before any cancer treatment.

The CDR3 DNA is TGTGCCAGCAGTCCCGGGACAGGTGGGACTGAAGCTTTCTTT. Translated, it gives CASSPGTGGTEAFF. The rearrangement uses TRBV2 and TRBJ1-1; 8 nucleotides line up with TRBD1. Losses at the gene ends were 5 bases for V and 5 bases for J; bases not matched to a gene: 7. Germline V lookup: CDR1 SNHLY, CDR2 FYNNEI. CDR3 size: 14 residues.